At least ten counts were recorded for the clone carrying this T cell receptor beta chain. What it binds is unknown. The sample comes from a study of post-analysis software for immune sequencing data. Overall study findings and caveats: The authors found that F measure strongly co-clustered same-batch samples. Included in a set of five TRBV segments more frequent in patients than controls were TRBV5-6, TRBV5-1 and TRBV20-1.

The germline V gene has CDR1 SGHTA and CDR2 FQGNSA. The CDR3 sequence is 14 residues long. Deletions cut 5 bases from V and 2 bases from J, with 7 bases between. cDNA libraries for TCR beta contained unique molecular identifiers. From the PCR reads, TCRdb called clonotypes with MiXCR, one entry per CDR3 protein. The repertoire includes about 570,000 distinct CDR3 sequences, under 40% of them detected once, and around 5.9% sits in the top ten. The chain is built from TRBV7-2 and TRBJ2-6; D ambiguous. Material for sequencing was blood. This TCR was recovered from a girl under 18 with multiple sclerosis. DNA for the CDR3: TGTGCCAGCAGCCCCAGCGCTGGGGCCAACGTCCTGACTTTC. Encoded protein: CASSPSAGANVLTF. Full variable domain (rest looked up from reference TRBV7-2 and TRBJ2-6): GAGVSQSPSNKVTEKGKDVELRCDPISGHTALYWYRQSLGQGLEFLIYFQGNSAPDKSGLPSDRFSAERTGGSVSTLTIQRTQQEDSAVYLCASSPSAGANVLTFGAGSRLTVL.